The 31 T cell receptor beta chains below come from one sample, sequenced in a study of cytomegalovirus exposure and HLA in healthy donors. Here immunoSEQ multiplex PCR was the method, and the copy in TCRdb shows in-frame clones only, minus some. The table has a few hundred thousand clones, roughly 85% seen once. Sequenced input: PBMCs. The receptors here all came from a woman aged 18-35 years in good health and CMV-seronegative.

The chain links TRBV5-1 to TRBJ2-5, with TRBD2 matching 13 bases. Germline V gene lookup returns CDR1 SGHRS and CDR2 YFSETQ. Trimming took 2 bases from V and 2 from J; bases not matched to a gene: 6. The CDR3 totals 17 residues. The CDR3 region is CASSFLLAGGNQETQYF. Written as DNA, the CDR3 is TGCGCCAGCAGCTTTTTACTAGCGGGAGGGAATCAAGAGACCCAGTACTTC.

The chain joins TRBV28 to TRBJ2-5; 7 positions match TRBD2. Trimming cost V 3 bases and J 4 bases; bases outside gene matches: 5. The V gene's germline CDR1 is MDHEN and CDR2 SYDVKM. This CDR3 contains 14 residues. As DNA, the CDR3 is TGTGCCAGCAGTTTCGCGGGAGAGGGAGAGACCCAGTACTTC. Protein sequence: CASSFAGEGETQYF. The full variable domain, completed using reference TRBV28 and TRBJ2-5, is DVKVTQSSRYLVKRTGEKVFLECVQDMDHENMFWYRQDPGLGLRLIYFSYDVKMKEKGDIPEGYSVSREKKERFSLILESASTNQTSMYLCASSFAGEGETQYFGPGTRLLVL.

CDR3 DNA sequence: TGCGCCAGCAGCCGCCTGACAGGGGCGAACACTGAAGCTTTCTTT. Translation: CASSRLTGANTEAFF. The chain links TRBV5-1 to TRBJ1-1; TRBD1 agrees at 8 bases. Unmatched junction bases numbered 6, after V lost 4 bases and J lost 1 base. This CDR3 is built from 15 residues. Per germline, CDR1 SGHRS and CDR2 YFSETQ.

The chain carries TRBV27 and TRBJ2-5; 10 nucleotides line up with TRBD1. The V and J ends lost 4 bases and 7 bases, in that order; junction bases with no gene match: 12. The CDR3 sequence is 16 residues long. Germline V CDR1 and CDR2: MNHEY, SMNVEV (reference sequence). This CDR3 is CASSSSDRGWPGTQYF. CDR3 DNA: TGTGCCAGCAGTTCATCGGACAGGGGGTGGCCCGGGACCCAGTACTTC.

The chain couples TRBV28 to TRBJ2-1, with D unclear. CDR3 length equals 16 residues. Trimming cost V 6 bases and J 1 base, with 16 bases left between them. Germline V CDR1 and CDR2: MDHEN, SYDVKM. The DNA for the CDR3 is TGTGCCAGCAGCCCAGAACTACGGTGGTCCTACAATGAGCAGTTCTTC. This gives the protein CASSPELRWSYNEQFF.

J is TRBJ2-7 and V is TRBV5-1; 9 bases align to TRBD2. The junction had 5 bases not matched to a gene; V was cut back by 4 bases and J by 3 bases. The V gene's germline CDR1 is SGHRS and CDR2 YFSETQ. There are 14 residues in the CDR3. This CDR3 is CASSDQTSGYEQYF. The DNA for the CDR3 is TGCGCCAGCAGCGATCAGACTAGCGGCTACGAGCAGTACTTC.

The V call is TRBV6-5, the J call TRBJ2-1; D gene unclear. Germline values: CDR1 MNHEY, CDR2 SVGAGI. Trimming cost V 2 bases and J 4 bases, with 6 bases left between them. CDR3 length: 13 amino acids. Here the CDR3 reads CASSYTPYNEQFF. CDR3 sequence (DNA): TGTGCCAGCAGTTACACTCCTTACAATGAGCAGTTCTTC.

V is TRBV27 and J is TRBJ2-2; 7 bases are shared with TRBD2. The junction had 6 bases not matched to a gene; V was cut back by 8 bases and J by 0 bases. This CDR3 has 15 residues. Per the germline V gene, CDR1 is MNHEY and CDR2 is SMNVEV (reference sequence). The DNA for the CDR3 is TGTGCCAGCTCAAGGACTAGAACGAACACCGGGGAGCTGTTTTTT. Translated, it gives CASSRTRTNTGELFF.

The CDR3 sequence is CASSPGTPLVVEQFF. Here the CDR3 DNA reads TGTGCCAGCAGCCCGGGGACTCCTCTGGTGGTTGAGCAGTTCTTC. This sequence joins TRBV9 and TRBJ2-1; tentative D call: TRBD2 (6 bases). V was shortened by 4 bases and J by 9 bases, with 20 bases between the two germline ends. The CDR3 contains 15 residues. Germline V lookup: CDR1 SGDLS, CDR2 YYNGEE.

The V call is TRBV4-1, the J call TRBJ2-3, with 13 bases that match TRBD2. CDR3 length: 15 amino acids. Germline V gene sequence: CDR1 MGHRA, CDR2 YSYEKL. J gave up 3 bases and V 5 bases, and 2 bases lay outside the gene matches. The CDR3 is CASSEGLAGTDTQYF. The CDR3 coding sequence is TGCGCCAGCAGCGAGGGACTAGCGGGGACAGATACGCAGTATTTT.

The rearrangement links TRBV18 to TRBJ2-1, with a possible D match to TRBD1 (5 bases). Trimming cost V 3 bases and J 2 bases, with 14 bases left between them. CDR1 KGHSH and CDR2 LQKENI come from the germline V gene. The CDR3 is made up of 16 amino acids. CDR3 in DNA: TGTGCCAGCTCACCCTCATTAGGACAAGCCTACAATGAGCAGTTCTTC. Translated: CASSPSLGQAYNEQFF.

V and J are TRBV2 and TRBJ2-2; perhaps TRBD1 as D (5 bases). The germline CDR1 and CDR2 sequences are SNHLY and FYNNEI. With 6 bases removed from V and 2 bases from J, the gap between germline ends came to 13 bases. This CDR3 comprises 15 residues. The CDR3, as DNA: TGTGCCAGCAGACACCAGGGCGCCAACACCGGGGAGCTGTTTTTT. Translating it yields CASRHQGANTGELFF.

This chain connects TRBV7-9 to TRBJ2-3; TRBD2 matches at 7 bases. The CDR3 length is 17 residues. From germline, CDR1 is SEHNR and CDR2 FQNEAQ (reference sequence). V gave up 0 bases and J gave up 1 base; unmatched junction bases: 7. This CDR3 reads CASSLAKLAVGTDTQYF. The CDR3 DNA sequence: TGTGCCAGCAGCTTAGCAAAGCTAGCGGTAGGCACAGATACGCAGTATTTT.

The chain uses TRBV5-4 and TRBJ2-3; 7 bases are shared with TRBD2. Trimming at V came to 7 bases and at J to 2 bases, leaving 4 bases not matched to a gene. Germline V gives CDR1 SGHNT, CDR2 YYREEE (reference sequence). CDR3 length: 13 residues. CDR3: CASSRGDTDTQYF. The CDR3 DNA sequence: TGTGCCAGCTCCCGGGGGGACACAGATACGCAGTATTTT.

The gene calls are TRBV7-4 and TRBJ2-7; D uncertain. The CDR3 length is 14 residues. Per germline, CDR1 SGHVT and CDR2 SQSDAQ. V was shortened by 11 bases and J by 2 bases, with 19 bases between the two germline ends. The DNA of the CDR3 is TGTGCCCCGCGCCTCGAGCCCTCACCCTACGAGCAGTACTTC. Its protein product is CAPRLEPSPYEQYF.

This clone occurred once. The V gene is TRBV27, the J gene TRBJ1-2, with D perhaps matching TRBD1 (6 bases). CDR1 and CDR2 from the germline V gene are MNHEY and SMNVEV (reference sequence). CDR3 size: 16 residues. The germline V and J ends were trimmed by 6 bases and 7 bases, with 24 bases remaining between them. The CDR3 sequence: CASSVMRGGGGFGYTF. CDR3 DNA: TGTGCCAGCAGCGTCATGCGGGGGGGCGGTGGATTTGGCTACACCTTC.

This sequence joins TRBV5-4 and TRBJ2-1; 15 bases fit TRBD2. There are 15 residues in the CDR3. CDR1 and CDR2 from the germline V gene are SGHNT and YYREEE (reference sequence). The V and J ends lost 4 bases and 6 bases, in that order; junction bases with no gene match: 2. The CDR3 DNA reads as TGTGCCAGCAGCATGGGACTAGCGGGAGGCAATGAGCAGTTCTTC. Translated: CASSMGLAGGNEQFF.

The CDR3 DNA follows: TGTGCCAGCAGCTTAGGGGACTCGCCCTACGAGCAGTACTTC. It codes for CASSLGDSPYEQYF. V and J are TRBV7-3 and TRBJ2-7; D possibly corresponds to TRBD2 (6 bases). This CDR3 contains 14 residues. Per the germline V gene, CDR1 is SGHTA and CDR2 is FQGTGA. The V gene lost 2 bases and the J gene lost 2 bases, with 10 bases spanning the gap.

This chain connects TRBV27 to TRBJ2-7, with 14 bases aligning to TRBD2. This CDR3 is built from 16 residues. Trimming removed 0 bases from V and 7 bases from J; junction bases left unmatched: 5. CDR1 is MNHEY, CDR2 SMNVEV, per germline (reference sequence). The CDR3 DNA reads as TGTGCCAGCAGTTTATCGTGGGGACTAGCGGGGGAGGAGCAGTACTTC. It is translated as CASSLSWGLAGEEQYF.

The chain uses TRBV5-8 and TRBJ2-3, with 7 nucleotides matching TRBD1. This CDR3 is built from 15 residues. Trimming cost V 0 bases and J 2 bases; bases outside gene matches: 3. Germline loops: CDR1 SGHTS, CDR2 YDEGEE. The DNA of the CDR3 is TGTGCCAGCAGCTTGGGGACAGGATACACAGATACGCAGTATTTT. Translated, it gives CASSLGTGYTDTQYF.

The V call is TRBV5-1, the J call TRBJ1-5; maybe TRBD1 (6 bases). Germline CDR1 SGHRS, CDR2 YFSETQ. The CDR3 runs 15 residues. Trimming cost V 10 bases and J 8 bases, with 25 bases left between them. The CDR3 nucleotides read TGCGCCGTCCCCTCTCGGACAGACCGGCGGGAGCCCCAGCATTTT. Its protein product is CAVPSRTDRREPQHF.

The chain carries TRBV4-1 and TRBJ1-1; D uncertain. The germline V and J ends were trimmed by 0 bases and 0 bases, with 5 bases remaining between them. Germline V gene sequence: CDR1 MGHRA, CDR2 YSYEKL. This CDR3 has 14 amino acids. The CDR3 spells CASSQEQMNTEAFF. In nucleotides, the CDR3 is TGCGCCAGCAGCCAAGAACAGATGAACACTGAAGCTTTCTTT.

The chain combines TRBV7-8 with TRBJ1-3; D remains ambiguous. CDR1 is SGHVS and CDR2 is FQNEAQ in the germline V gene. CDR3 length equals 12 residues. Trimming removed 3 bases at V and 7 bases at J, with 7 bases between. CDR3 in amino acids: CASSFNGNTIYF. CDR3 DNA sequence: TGTGCCAGCAGCTTCAACGGGAACACCATATATTTT.

This clone showed up just a few times. This chain links TRBV28 with TRBJ1-5; D is possibly TRBD1 (6 bases). Germline assignment: CDR1 MDHEN and CDR2 SYDVKM. V gave up 4 bases and J gave up 3 bases, with 10 bases separating them. The CDR3 extends over 14 amino acids. The CDR3 loop is CASSSGVINQPQHF. The CDR3 nucleotides are TGTGCCAGCAGTTCAGGGGTCATCAATCAGCCCCAGCATTTT.

The chain uses TRBV7-2 and TRBJ1-5; D unresolved. This CDR3 comprises 14 residues. Trimming shortened V by 1 base and J by 1 base, and 5 bases separated the two germline ends. CDR1 is SGHTA, CDR2 FQGNSA, per germline. This CDR3 reads CASSLDRSNQPQHF. In nucleotides, the CDR3 is TGTGCCAGCAGCTTAGACAGAAGCAATCAGCCCCAGCATTTT.

The chain recombines TRBV11-3 with TRBJ1-3, with 7 nucleotides matching TRBD1. The CDR3 totals 16 residues. Germline values: CDR1 SGHNT, CDR2 YENEEA. The trim removed 2 bases at V and 0 bases at J, leaving 4 bases unmatched. Written as DNA, the CDR3 is TGTGCCAGCAGCTTACCGGGACAGTCCTCTGGAAACACCATATATTTT. Translating gives CASSLPGQSSGNTIYF.

To note about this clone: Other DNA sequences in the sample encode the same CDR3. The gene calls are TRBV7-9 and TRBJ1-3, with a possible D match to TRBD1 (6 bases). V lost 2 bases and J 1 base, leaving 6 bases between the germline ends. CDR1 is SEHNR, CDR2 FQNEAQ, per germline (reference sequence). The CDR3 has 14 residues. The CDR3 reads CASSLRGSGNTIYF. CDR3 bases: TGTGCCAGCAGCTTAAGGGGGTCTGGAAACACCATATATTTT.

The chain joins TRBV7-9 to TRBJ2-2; 8 positions match TRBD2. There are 16 residues in the CDR3. Looked up from germline, CDR1 is SEHNR and CDR2 is FQNEAQ (reference sequence). Trimming removed 5 bases from V and 5 bases from J; junction bases left unmatched: 10. Here the CDR3 reads CASSPRGGRRTGELFF. The CDR3 DNA follows: TGTGCCAGCAGCCCACGGGGGGGGCGAAGGACCGGGGAGCTGTTTTTT.

V usage is TRBV5-4 and J usage is TRBJ2-1; D might be TRBD2 (6 bases). Germline CDR1 and CDR2: SGHNT and YYREEE (reference sequence). V was pared by 4 bases and J by 6 bases, with 8 bases between. This CDR3 is built from 12 residues. The CDR3 DNA is TGTGCCAGCAGCCGTAGCGGCAATGAGCAGTTCTTC. Its protein is CASSRSGNEQFF.

V and J are TRBV5-1 and TRBJ2-7, with 7 positions matching TRBD1. The CDR3 spans 15 residues. V shed 2 bases and J 2 bases; nucleotides not matched to a gene: 7. CDR1 is SGHRS, CDR2 YFSETQ, per germline. CDR3 coding DNA: TGCGCCAGCAGCTTCTCCCGGGACAGTCCCTACGAGCAGTACTTC. This codes for CASSFSRDSPYEQYF.

This chain uses TRBV6-1 with TRBJ1-1, with D hard to call. Germline values: CDR1 MNHNS, CDR2 SASEGT. CDR3 length: 14 amino acids. V was trimmed by 8 bases and J by 0 bases, leaving 13 bases between them. The CDR3 spells CASPRGRMNTEAFF. In nucleotides, the CDR3 is TGTGCCAGCCCCCGCGGGCGGATGAACACTGAAGCTTTCTTT.